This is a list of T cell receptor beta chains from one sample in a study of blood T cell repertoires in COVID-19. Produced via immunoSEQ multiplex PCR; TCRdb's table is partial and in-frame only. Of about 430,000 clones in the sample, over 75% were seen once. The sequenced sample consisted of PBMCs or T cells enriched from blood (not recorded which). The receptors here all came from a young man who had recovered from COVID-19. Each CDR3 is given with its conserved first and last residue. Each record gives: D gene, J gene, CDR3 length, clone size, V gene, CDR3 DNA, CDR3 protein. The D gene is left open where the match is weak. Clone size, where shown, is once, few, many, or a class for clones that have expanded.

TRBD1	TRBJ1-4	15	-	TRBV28	TGTGCCAGCAAAAAACAGGGGCCGCATAATGAAAAACTGTTTTTT	CASKKQGPHNEKLFF
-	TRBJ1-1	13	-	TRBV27	TGTGCCAGCAGAGCAGACAGGTTTGGTGAAGCTTTCTTT	CASRADRFGEAFF
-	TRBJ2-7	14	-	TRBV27	TGTGCCAGCAGTCTCCTTTATGAAGGGGGCGAGCAGTACTTC	CASSLLYEGGEQYF
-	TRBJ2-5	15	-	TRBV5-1	TGCGCCAGCAGCGCCCTACAGGGCTTGGGGGAGACCCAGTACTTC	CASSALQGLGETQYF
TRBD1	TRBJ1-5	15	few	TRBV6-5	TGTGCCAGCAGACCAACGGGACAGTACCGATCGTCCCAGCATTTT	CASRPTGQYRSSQHF
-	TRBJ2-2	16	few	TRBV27	TGTGCCAGCAGTTCAGGGCAGTACGCGAACACCGGGGAGCTGTTTTTT	CASSSGQYANTGELFF
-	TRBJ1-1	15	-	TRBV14	TGTGCCAGCAGCCAGATTGGGGAGGTCCGCACTGAAGCTTTCTTT	CASSQIGEVRTEAFF
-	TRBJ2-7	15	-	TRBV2	TGTGCCAGCAGTGGGGGGCAGGGACACTCCTACGAGCAGTACTTC	CASSGGQGHSYEQYF
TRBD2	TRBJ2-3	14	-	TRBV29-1	TGCAGCGTTGACTTGGGACTAGCGGGAGATACGCAGTATTTT	CSVDLGLAGDTQYF
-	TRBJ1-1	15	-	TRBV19	TGTGCCAGTACTGACTCGGGTGGAGGGAACACTGAAGCTTTCTTT	CASTDSGGGNTEAFF
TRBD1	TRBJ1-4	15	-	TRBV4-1	TGCGCCAGCAGCCAATCGGACAGGTCTAATGAAAAACTGTTTTTT	CASSQSDRSNEKLFF
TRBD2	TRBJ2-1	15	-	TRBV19	TGTGCCAGTAGGACTAGCGGGAGCTCCTACAATGAGCAGTTCTTC	CASRTSGSSYNEQFF
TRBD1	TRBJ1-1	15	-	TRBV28	TGTGCCAGCAGTTACGGGACAGGGGTGTTTACTGAAGCTTTCTTT	CASSYGTGVFTEAFF
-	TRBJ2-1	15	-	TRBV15	TGTGCCACCAGCAGTCCAGGCGGGATCTACAATGAGCAGTTCTTC	CATSSPGGIYNEQFF
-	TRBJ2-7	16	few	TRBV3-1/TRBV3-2	TGTGCCAGCAGCCCAATTCCTGACAGGTACTCCTACGAGCAGTACTTC	CASSPIPDRYSYEQYF
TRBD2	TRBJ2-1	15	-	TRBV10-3	TGTGCCATCAGTGAGAAGGGACTAGGAGTCGATGAGCAGTTCTTC	CAISEKGLGVDEQFF
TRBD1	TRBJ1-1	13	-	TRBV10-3	TGTGCCACCAGGGGGACAGCGAACACTGAAGCTTTCTTT	CATRGTANTEAFF
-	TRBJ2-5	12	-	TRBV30	TGTGCCTGGATGTCTACTCCAGAGACCCAGTACTTC	CAWMSTPETQYF
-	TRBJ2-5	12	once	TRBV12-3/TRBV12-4	TGTGCCAGCTCCCCTAGCAGGGAGACCCAGTACTTC	CASSPSRETQYF
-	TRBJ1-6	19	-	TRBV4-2	TGTGCCAGCAGCCAAGGGGGCCCAGCTATCCTTGATTATAATTCACCCCTCCACTTT	CASSQGGPAILDYNSPLHF
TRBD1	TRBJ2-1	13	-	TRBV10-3	TGTGCCAACCGGGGACAGGGGGCGACTGAGCAGTTCTTC	CANRGQGATEQFF
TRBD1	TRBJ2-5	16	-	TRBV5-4	TGTGCCAGCAGCTTCAGCGCCGACAGGGGAAAAGAGACCCAGTACTTC	CASSFSADRGKETQYF
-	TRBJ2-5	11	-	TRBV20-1	TGCAGTGCTCACAGCCAAGAGACCCAGTACTTC	CSAHSQETQYF
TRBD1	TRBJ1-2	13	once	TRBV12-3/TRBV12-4	TGTGCCAGCAGCCGCGGGACAGTCTATGGCTACACCTTC	CASSRGTVYGYTF
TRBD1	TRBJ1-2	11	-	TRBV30	TGTGCAAGTAGACAGGGGTATGGCTACACCTTC	CASRQGYGYTF
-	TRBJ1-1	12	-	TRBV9	TGTGCCAGCAGCCCAGGTCCCTTTGAAGCTTTCTTT	CASSPGPFEAFF
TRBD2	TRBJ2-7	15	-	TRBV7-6	TGTGCCAGCAGCTTAGGACGGGGACTAGCGTTCGAACAGTACTTC	CASSLGRGLAFEQYF
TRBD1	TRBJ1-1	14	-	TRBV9	TGTGCCAGCAGCCTCAACAGGGGAGACACTGAAGCTTTCTTT	CASSLNRGDTEAFF
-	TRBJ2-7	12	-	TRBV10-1	TGCGCCAGTAGTACTAGCTCCTACGAGCAGTACTTC	CASSTSSYEQYF
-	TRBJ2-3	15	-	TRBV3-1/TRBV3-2	TGTGCCAGCAGCTCGCAGGGGCTTAGTCCAGATACGCAGTATTTT	CASSSQGLSPDTQYF
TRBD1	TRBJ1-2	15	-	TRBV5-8	TGTGCCAGCAGCTGGGGGACAGGGCATCCCTATGGCTACACCTTC	CASSWGTGHPYGYTF
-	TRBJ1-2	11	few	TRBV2	TGTGCCAGCGGTGGCAGGGGAGGCTACACCTTC	CASGGRGGYTF
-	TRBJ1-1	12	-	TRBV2	TGTGCCAGCAGCCCACAGTTTGGTGAAGCTTTCTTT	CASSPQFGEAFF
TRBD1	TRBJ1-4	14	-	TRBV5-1	TGCGCCAGCAGCCCCGCAGGGGGCAGTGAAAAACTGTTTTTT	CASSPAGGSEKLFF
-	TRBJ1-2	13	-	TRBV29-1	TGCAGCGTGGGGGCAGGGGACGGCTATGGCTACACCTTC	CSVGAGDGYGYTF
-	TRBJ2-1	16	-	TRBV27	TGTGCCAGCACCCTCGAGGGAGTTTCAGGCTACAATGAGCAGTTCTTC	CASTLEGVSGYNEQFF
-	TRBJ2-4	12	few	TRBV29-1	TGCAGCGTTGGAGGAAACAGGGACATTCAGTACTTC	CSVGGNRDIQYF
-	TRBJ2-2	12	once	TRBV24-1	TGTGCCACCAGTGATTTCGCCGGGGAGCTGTTTTTT	CATSDFAGELFF
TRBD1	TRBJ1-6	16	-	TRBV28	TGTGCCGTGGGGCAGGGGGCGCCCTCCTATAATTCACCCCTCCACTTT	CAVGQGAPSYNSPLHF
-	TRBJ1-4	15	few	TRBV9	TGTGCCAGCACCCCGGGAGGTTCAACTAATGAAAAACTGTTTTTT	CASTPGGSTNEKLFF
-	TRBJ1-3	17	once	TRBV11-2	TGTGCCAGCAGCTTAGATTTCGCGGCGCAGGGTGGAAACACCATATATTTT	CASSLDFAAQGGNTIYF
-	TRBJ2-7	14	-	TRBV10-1	TGCGCCAGCAGTGAAGGGGGAGTCCCCCGGGAGCAGTACTTC	CASSEGGVPREQYF
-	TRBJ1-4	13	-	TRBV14	TGTGCCAGCAGCCAGGGGGCATTGGAGCGACTGTTTTTT	CASSQGALERLFF
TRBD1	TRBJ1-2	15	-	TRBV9	TGTGCCAGCAGCTTCCAGGGACAGGGGGCCTATGGCTACACCTTC	CASSFQGQGAYGYTF
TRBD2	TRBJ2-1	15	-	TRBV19	TGTGCCAGTAGTATACAAGCGGGAGCCGCCAATGAGCAGTTCTTC	CASSIQAGAANEQFF
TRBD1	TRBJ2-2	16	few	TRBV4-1	TGCGCCAGCAGCCATGTGACAGGGGGCTACACCGGGGAGCTGTTTTTT	CASSHVTGGYTGELFF
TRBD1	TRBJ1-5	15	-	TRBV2	TGTGCCAGCAGTCGGACAGGCGCGGTGGATCAGCCCCAGCATTTT	CASSRTGAVDQPQHF
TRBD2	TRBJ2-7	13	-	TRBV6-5	TGTGCCAGCAGGAGCGGGGCCCCCTACGAGCAGTACTTC	CASRSGAPYEQYF